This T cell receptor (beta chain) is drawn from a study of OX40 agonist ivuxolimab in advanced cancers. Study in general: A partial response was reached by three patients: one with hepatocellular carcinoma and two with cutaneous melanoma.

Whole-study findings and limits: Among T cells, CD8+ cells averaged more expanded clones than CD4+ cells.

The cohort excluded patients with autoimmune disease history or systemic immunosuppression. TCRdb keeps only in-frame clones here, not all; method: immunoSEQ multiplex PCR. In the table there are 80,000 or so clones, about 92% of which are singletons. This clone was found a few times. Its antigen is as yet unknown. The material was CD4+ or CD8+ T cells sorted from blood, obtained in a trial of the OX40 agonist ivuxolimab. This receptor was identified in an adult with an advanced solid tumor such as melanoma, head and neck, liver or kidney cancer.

CDR3 DNA: TGTGCCAGCAGCCCCTCCGGGACTAGCGGGCCGGGGGGCACCGGGGAGCTGTTTTTT. Its translation: CASSPSGTSGPGGTGELFF. The chain links TRBV7-2 to TRBJ2-2; 12 nucleotides agree with TRBD2. V shed 5 bases and J 4 bases; nucleotides not matched to a gene: 14. Germline-derived CDR1 and CDR2 are SGHTA and FQGNSA. This CDR3 region has 19 residues.